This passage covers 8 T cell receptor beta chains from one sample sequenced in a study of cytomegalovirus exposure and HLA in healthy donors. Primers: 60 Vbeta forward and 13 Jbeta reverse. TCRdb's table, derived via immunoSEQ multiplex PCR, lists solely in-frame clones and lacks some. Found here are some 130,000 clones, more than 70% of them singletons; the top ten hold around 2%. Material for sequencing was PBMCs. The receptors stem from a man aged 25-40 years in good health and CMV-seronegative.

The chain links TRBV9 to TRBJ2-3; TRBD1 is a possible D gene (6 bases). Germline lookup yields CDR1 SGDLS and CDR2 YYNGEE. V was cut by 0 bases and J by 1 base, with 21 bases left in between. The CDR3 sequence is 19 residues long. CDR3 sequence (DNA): TGTGCCAGCAGCGTAGACCGAAAAGGACAGCAAGGTCGCACAGATACGCAGTATTTT. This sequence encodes CASSVDRKGQQGRTDTQYF. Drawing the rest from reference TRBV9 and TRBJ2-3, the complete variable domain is DSGVTQTPKHLITATGQRVTLRCSPRSGDLSVYWYQQSLDQGLQFLIQYYNGEERAKGNILERFSAQQFPDLHSELNLSSLELGDSALYFCASSVDRKGQQGRTDTQYFGPGTRLTVL.

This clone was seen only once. This chain's CDR3 is CASSTDRFADTQYF. Written as DNA, the CDR3 is TGTGCCAGTAGTACCGACAGGTTTGCAGATACGCAGTATTTT. The chain combines TRBV19 with TRBJ2-3; TRBD1 might be the D (6 bases). The length of the CDR3 is 14 residues. V was trimmed by 4 bases and J by 4 bases, leaving 12 bases between them. CDR1 and CDR2 from the germline V gene are LNHDA and SQIVND (reference sequence).

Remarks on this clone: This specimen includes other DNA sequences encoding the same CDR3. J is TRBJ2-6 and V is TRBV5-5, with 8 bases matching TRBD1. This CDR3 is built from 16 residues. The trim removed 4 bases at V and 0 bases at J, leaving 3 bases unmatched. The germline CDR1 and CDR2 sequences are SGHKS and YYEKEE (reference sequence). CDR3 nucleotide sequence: TGTGCCAGCAGCACGGACAGGGTCTCTGGGGCCAACGTCCTGACTTTC. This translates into CASSTDRVSGANVLTF.

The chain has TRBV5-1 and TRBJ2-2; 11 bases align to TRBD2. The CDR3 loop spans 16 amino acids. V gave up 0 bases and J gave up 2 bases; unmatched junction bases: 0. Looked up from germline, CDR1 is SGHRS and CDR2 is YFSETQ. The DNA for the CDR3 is TGCGCCAGCAGCTTGGGACTAGCGGGAAACACCGGGGAGCTGTTTTTT. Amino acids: CASSLGLAGNTGELFF.

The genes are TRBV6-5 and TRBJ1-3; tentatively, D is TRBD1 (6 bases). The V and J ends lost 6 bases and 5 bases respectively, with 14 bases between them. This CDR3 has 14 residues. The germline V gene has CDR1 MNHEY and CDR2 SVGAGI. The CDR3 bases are TGTGCCAGCAGACGGGGGGCAACTAGAAACACCATATATTTT. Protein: CASRRGATRNTIYF.

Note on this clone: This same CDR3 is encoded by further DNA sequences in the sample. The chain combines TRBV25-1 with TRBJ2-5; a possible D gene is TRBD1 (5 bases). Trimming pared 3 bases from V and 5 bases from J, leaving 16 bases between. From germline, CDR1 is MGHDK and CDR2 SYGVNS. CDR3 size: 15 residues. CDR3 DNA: TGTGCCAGCAGTGAGTCGTCCAGGAAGGGGGAGACCCAGTACTTC. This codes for CASSESSRKGETQYF.

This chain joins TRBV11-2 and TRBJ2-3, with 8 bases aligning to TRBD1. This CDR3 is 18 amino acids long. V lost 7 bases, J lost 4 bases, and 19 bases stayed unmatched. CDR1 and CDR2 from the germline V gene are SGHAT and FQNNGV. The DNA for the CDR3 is TGTGCCAGCACCCGGGACTTCGTCGGACAGGGTATTGCAGATACGCAGTATTTT. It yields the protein CASTRDFVGQGIADTQYF.

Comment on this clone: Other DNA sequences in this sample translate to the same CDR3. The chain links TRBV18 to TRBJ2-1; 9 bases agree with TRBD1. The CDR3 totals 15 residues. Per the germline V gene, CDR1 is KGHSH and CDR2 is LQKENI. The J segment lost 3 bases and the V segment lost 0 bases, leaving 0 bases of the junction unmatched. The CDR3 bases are TGTGCCAGCTCACCACCGGGACAGGGCTACAATGAGCAGTTCTTC. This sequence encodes CASSPPGQGYNEQFF.